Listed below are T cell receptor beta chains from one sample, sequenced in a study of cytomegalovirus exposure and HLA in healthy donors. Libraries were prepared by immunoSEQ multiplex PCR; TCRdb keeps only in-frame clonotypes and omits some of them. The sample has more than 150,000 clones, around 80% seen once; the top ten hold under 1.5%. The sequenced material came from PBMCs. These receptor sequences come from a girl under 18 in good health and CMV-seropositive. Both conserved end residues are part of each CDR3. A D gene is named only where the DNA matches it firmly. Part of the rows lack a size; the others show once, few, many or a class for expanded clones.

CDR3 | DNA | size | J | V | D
CAIRGDGQETQYF | TGTGCCATCAGGGGAGACGGCCAAGAGACCCAGTACTTC | - | TRBJ2-5 | TRBV10-3 | -
CASSQDEQGLRETQYF | TGTGCCAGCAGCCAAGATGAGCAGGGGTTGAGGGAGACCCAGTACTTC | - | TRBJ2-5 | TRBV14 | -
CASSDVKALTGEQYF | TGCGCCAGCAGTGATGTGAAGGCCCTCACGGGGGAGCAGTACTTC | - | TRBJ2-7 | TRBV10-2 | -
CASSARAVSGNTIYF | TGTGCCAGCAGTGCACGAGCTGTCTCTGGAAACACCATATATTTT | once | TRBJ1-3 | TRBV7-2 | -
CASSLVDSTYEQYF | TGTGCCAGCAGTTTAGTGGACAGTACCTACGAGCAGTACTTC | - | TRBJ2-7 | TRBV27 | -
CASSRGSGREGTDTQYF | TGTGCCAGCAGCCGGGGTTCGGGGCGGGAGGGCACAGATACGCAGTATTTT | once | TRBJ2-3 | TRBV7-9 | TRBD2
CSVEGGSGRSNEQYF | TGCAGCGTTGAAGGTGGTAGCGGGAGGTCCAACGAGCAGTACTTC | - | TRBJ2-7 | TRBV29-1 | TRBD2
CASRVVRGPTEAFF | TGTGCCAGCAGAGTCGTAAGGGGGCCCACTGAAGCTTTCTTT | - | TRBJ1-1 | TRBV6-1 | TRBD1
CASGHLKGHGTDTQYF | TGTGCCAGCGGTCACCTCAAGGGGCATGGCACAGATACGCAGTATTTT | - | TRBJ2-3 | TRBV27 | -
CASSTLLAGGYNEQFF | TGTGCCAGTAGTACTCTGCTAGCGGGAGGGTACAATGAGCAGTTCTTC | - | TRBJ2-1 | TRBV19 | TRBD2
CASSQGVRVTEAFF | TGCGCCAGCAGCCAAGGGGTCAGGGTTACTGAAGCTTTCTTT | - | TRBJ1-1 | TRBV4-3 | -
CASSLSGRVQETQYF | TGTGCCAGCAGTCTTAGCGGGAGGGTCCAAGAGACCCAGTACTTC | - | TRBJ2-5 | TRBV11-2 | TRBD2
CASSSLTGINQPQHF | TGTGCCAGCAGTTCGCTGACAGGGATCAATCAGCCCCAGCATTTT | once | TRBJ1-5 | TRBV6-6 | TRBD1
CASSRTDRVHEQYF | TGTGCCAGCAGCAGGACGGACAGGGTCCACGAGCAGTACTTC | - | TRBJ2-7 | TRBV5-6 | TRBD1
CASWGQGTSKNYGYTF | TGTGCCAGCTGGGGACAGGGAACATCCAAAAACTATGGCTACACCTTC | once | TRBJ1-2 | TRBV7-2 | TRBD1
CASSLRDRGPYEQYF | TGTGCCAGCAGCTTAAGGGACAGGGGGCCGTACGAGCAGTACTTC | few | TRBJ2-7 | TRBV7-3 | TRBD1
CASSFTSGKGNEQFF | TGCGCCAGCAGCTTCACTAGCGGGAAGGGCAATGAGCAGTTCTTC | - | TRBJ2-1 | TRBV5-1 | TRBD2
CAWRDRENQPQHF | TGTGCCTGGAGGGACAGGGAAAATCAGCCCCAGCATTTT | few | TRBJ1-5 | TRBV30 | TRBD1
CASSSPRTTDIQYF | TGTGCCAGTAGTTCCCCCCGGACTACGGACATTCAGTACTTC | few | TRBJ2-4 | TRBV19 | -
CASSHGGTSYNEQFF | TGTGCCAGCAGTCACGGGGGTACCTCCTACAATGAGCAGTTCTTC | - | TRBJ2-1 | TRBV28 | -
CASSVGVGQINYGYTF | TGTGCCAGCAGCGTAGGGGTTGGACAGATCAACTATGGCTACACCTTC | - | TRBJ1-2 | TRBV9 | -
CASSPAGMGNTIYF | TGTGCCAGCAGTCCCGCGGGCATGGGAAACACCATATATTTT | - | TRBJ1-3 | TRBV7-6 | -
CASTRSGANVLTF | TGTGCCAGTACCCGGTCTGGGGCCAACGTCCTGACTTTC | - | TRBJ2-6 | TRBV19 | -
CASVPGQKETQYF | TGCGCCAGCGTACCGGGACAAAAAGAGACCCAGTACTTC | - | TRBJ2-5 | TRBV10-2 | -
CAVLAGPSYEQYF | TGTGCCGTACTAGCGGGACCTTCCTACGAGCAGTACTTC | - | TRBJ2-7 | TRBV28 | TRBD2
CASSLLGQVNTGELFF | TGCGCCAGCAGCCTCCTTGGACAGGTCAACACCGGGGAGCTGTTTTTT | - | TRBJ2-2 | TRBV4-1 | TRBD1
CASSYSKASGSYEQYF | TGTGCCAGCAGTTACTCGAAAGCTAGCGGGAGCTACGAGCAGTACTTC | few | TRBJ2-7 | TRBV6-6 | TRBD2
CASSLQLAGVSNEQFF | TGCGCCAGCAGCTTGCAACTAGCGGGAGTAAGCAATGAGCAGTTCTTC | - | TRBJ2-1 | TRBV5-1 | TRBD2
CASSLSGQNTEAFF | TGTGCCAGCAGTTTATCGGGACAGAACACTGAAGCTTTCTTT | - | TRBJ1-1 | TRBV27 | -
CASSLGQGSNQPQHF | TGCGCCAGCAGCTTGGGACAGGGTAGCAATCAGCCCCAGCATTTT | - | TRBJ1-5 | TRBV5-1 | TRBD1
CASSPGQGARGNTEAFF | TGCGCCAGCAGCCCTGGACAGGGGGCGCGAGGGAACACTGAAGCTTTCTTT | - | TRBJ1-1 | TRBV5-1 | TRBD1
CASKKPPGENTGELFF | TGTGCCAGCAAAAAACCGCCAGGGGAGAACACCGGGGAGCTGTTTTTT | - | TRBJ2-2 | TRBV2 | -
CASSLWYGDQETQYF | TGTGCCAGCAGTTTATGGTACGGAGACCAAGAGACCCAGTACTTC | few | TRBJ2-5 | TRBV27 | -
CAIKGGASYEQYF | TGTGCCATCAAAGGGGGAGCCTCCTACGAGCAGTACTTC | - | TRBJ2-7 | TRBV10-3 | -
CAISESKGLAGTGELFF | TGTGCCATCAGTGAAAGTAAGGGACTAGCGGGCACCGGGGAGCTGTTTTTT | - | TRBJ2-2 | TRBV10-3 | TRBD2
CASSVGLTKREQYF | TGTGCCAGCAGCGTGGGACTCACAAAAAGGGAGCAGTACTTC | - | TRBJ2-7 | TRBV9 | -
CASSIFAARDIQYF | TGTGCCAGTAGTATATTCGCAGCGCGGGACATTCAGTACTTC | - | TRBJ2-4 | TRBV19 | -
CASSVTSGSSDTQYF | TGTGCCAGCAGTGTCACTAGCGGGAGTTCAGATACGCAGTATTTT | - | TRBJ2-3 | TRBV6-4 | TRBD2
CASSSPTDRGEQFF | TGTGCCAGCAGTTCCCCTACAGACCGGGGTGAGCAGTTCTTC | - | TRBJ2-1 | TRBV6-5 | -
CASSYGDSYNEQFF | TGTGCCAGCAGTTACGGGGACTCTTACAATGAGCAGTTCTTC | - | TRBJ2-1 | TRBV6-5 | -
CASSLSSGIAFF | TGTGCCAGCAGCCTGAGTAGCGGAATAGCTTTCTTT | - | TRBJ1-1 | TRBV2 | -
CASSSPNGREYNEQFF | TGTGCCAGCAGCTCCCCCAACGGGAGGGAATACAATGAGCAGTTCTTC | - | TRBJ2-1 | TRBV11-2 | TRBD2
CAWSVPRLDDTQYF | TGTGCCTGGAGTGTACCCCGGCTAGATGATACGCAGTATTTT | - | TRBJ2-3 | TRBV30 | -
CASSLARGSGNTIYF | TGTGCCAGCAGCTTAGCCCGCGGGTCTGGAAACACCATATATTTT | few | TRBJ1-3 | TRBV7-9 | -
CASSLHGTSGHNEQFF | TGTGCCAGCAGCTTGCACGGGACTAGCGGACACAATGAGCAGTTCTTC | once | TRBJ2-1 | TRBV11-2 | TRBD2
CASKMDRDIYEQYF | TGTGCCAGCAAGATGGACAGGGACATCTACGAGCAGTACTTC | - | TRBJ2-7 | TRBV5-4 | TRBD1
CASSPGGGSGQPQHF | TGTGCCAGCAGCCCAGGAGGGGGCAGCGGACAGCCCCAGCATTTT | - | TRBJ1-5 | TRBV11-2 | TRBD1